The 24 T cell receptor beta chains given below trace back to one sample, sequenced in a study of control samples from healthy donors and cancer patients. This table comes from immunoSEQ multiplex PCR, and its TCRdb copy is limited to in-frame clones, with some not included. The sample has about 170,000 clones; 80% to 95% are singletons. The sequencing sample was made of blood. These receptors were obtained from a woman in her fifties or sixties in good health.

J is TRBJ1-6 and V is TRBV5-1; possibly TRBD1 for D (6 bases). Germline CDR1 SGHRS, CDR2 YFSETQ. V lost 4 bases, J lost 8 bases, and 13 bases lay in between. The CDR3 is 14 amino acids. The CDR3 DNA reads TGCGCCAGCAGCGCGGGGGACATGTATTCACCCCTCCACTTT. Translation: CASSAGDMYSPLHF. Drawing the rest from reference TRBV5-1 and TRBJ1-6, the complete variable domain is KAGVTQTPRYLIKTRGQQVTLSCSPISGHRSVSWYQQTPGQGLQFLFEYFSETQRNKGNFPGRFSGRQFSNSRSEMNVSTLELGDSALYLCASSAGDMYSPLHFGNGTRLTVT.

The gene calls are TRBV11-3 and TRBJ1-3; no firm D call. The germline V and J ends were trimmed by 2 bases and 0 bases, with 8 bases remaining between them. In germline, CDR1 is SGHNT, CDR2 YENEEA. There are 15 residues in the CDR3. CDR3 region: CASSLSGNSGNTIYF. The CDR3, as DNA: TGTGCCAGCAGCTTATCGGGGAACTCTGGAAACACCATATATTTT.

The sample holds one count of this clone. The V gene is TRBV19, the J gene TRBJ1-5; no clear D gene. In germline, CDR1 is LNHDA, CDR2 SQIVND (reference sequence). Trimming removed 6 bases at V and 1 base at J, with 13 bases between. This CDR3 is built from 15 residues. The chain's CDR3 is CASRTPALSNQPQHF. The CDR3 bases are TGTGCCAGTAGGACCCCAGCCCTAAGCAATCAGCCCCAGCATTTT.

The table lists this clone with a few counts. CDR3 bases: TGCGCCAGCAGTCACCAGGGACAGGGAGGGAACACCGGGGAGCTGTTTTTT. Residues: CASSHQGQGGNTGELFF. This chain uses TRBV23-1 with TRBJ2-2; 9 nucleotides agree with TRBD1. TRBV23-1 is an ORF, and what it does is uncertain. The CDR3 covers 17 residues. V was clipped by 3 bases and J by 1 base; unmatched bases: 6.

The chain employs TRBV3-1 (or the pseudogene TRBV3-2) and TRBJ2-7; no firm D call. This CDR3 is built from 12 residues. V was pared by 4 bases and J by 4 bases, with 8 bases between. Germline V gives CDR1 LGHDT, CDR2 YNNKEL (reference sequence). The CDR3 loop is CASSPRPYEQYF. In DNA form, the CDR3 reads TGTGCCAGCAGCCCGAGACCTTACGAGCAGTACTTC.

Here the CDR3 reads CASSLRQTGSYEQYF. The CDR3 DNA follows: TGTGCCAGCAGCTTACGGCAGACGGGGAGCTACGAGCAGTACTTC. The chain carries TRBV7-2 and TRBJ2-7, with D possibly being TRBD2 (5 bases). V lost 2 bases to trimming and J lost 3 bases, with 14 bases between them. The CDR3 contains 15 residues. CDR1 and CDR2 (germline): SGHTA, FQGNSA.

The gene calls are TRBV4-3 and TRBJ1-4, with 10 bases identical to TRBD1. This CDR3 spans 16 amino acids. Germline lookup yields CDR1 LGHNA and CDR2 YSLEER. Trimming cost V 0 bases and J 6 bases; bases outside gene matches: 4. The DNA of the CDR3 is TGCGCCAGCAGCCAAGATCGCGGGACAGGGGATGAAAAACTGTTTTTT. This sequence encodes CASSQDRGTGDEKLFF.

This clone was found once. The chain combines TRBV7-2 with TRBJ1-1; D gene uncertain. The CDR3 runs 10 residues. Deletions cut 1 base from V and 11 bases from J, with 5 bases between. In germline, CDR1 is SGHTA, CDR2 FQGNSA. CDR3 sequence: CASSLGAAFF. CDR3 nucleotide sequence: TGTGCCAGCAGCTTAGGGGCGGCTTTCTTT.

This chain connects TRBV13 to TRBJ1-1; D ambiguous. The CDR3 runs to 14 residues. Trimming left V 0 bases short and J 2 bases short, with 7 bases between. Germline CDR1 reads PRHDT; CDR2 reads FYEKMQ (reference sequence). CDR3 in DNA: TGTGCCAGCAGCTTAGGAGCGGGAAACACTGAAGCTTTCTTT. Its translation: CASSLGAGNTEAFF. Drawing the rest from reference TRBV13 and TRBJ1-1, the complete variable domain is AAGVIQSPRHLIKEKRETATLKCYPIPRHDTVYWYQQGPGQDPQFLISFYEKMQSDKGSIPDRFSAQQFSDYHSELNMSSLELGDSALYFCASSLGAGNTEAFFGQGTRLTVV.

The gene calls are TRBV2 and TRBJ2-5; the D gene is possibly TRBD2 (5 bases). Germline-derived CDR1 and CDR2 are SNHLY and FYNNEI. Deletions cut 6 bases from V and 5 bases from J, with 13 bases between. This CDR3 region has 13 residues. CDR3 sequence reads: CASRWTGGETQYF. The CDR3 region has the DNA TGTGCCAGCAGGTGGACCGGCGGGGAGACCCAGTACTTC.

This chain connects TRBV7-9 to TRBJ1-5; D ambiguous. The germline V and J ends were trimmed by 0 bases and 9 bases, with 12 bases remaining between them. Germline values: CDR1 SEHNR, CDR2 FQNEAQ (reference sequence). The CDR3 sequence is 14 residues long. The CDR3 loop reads CASSLAGGSGPQHF. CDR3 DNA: TGTGCCAGCAGCTTAGCTGGCGGATCTGGGCCCCAGCATTTT.

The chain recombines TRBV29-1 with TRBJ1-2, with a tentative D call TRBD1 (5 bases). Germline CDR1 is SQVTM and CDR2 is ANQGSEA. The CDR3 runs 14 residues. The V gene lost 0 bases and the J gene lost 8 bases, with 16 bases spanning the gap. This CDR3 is CSVEDLSGIRGYTF. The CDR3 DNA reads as TGCAGCGTTGAAGATCTTTCAGGGATTCGCGGCTACACCTTC.

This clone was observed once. The CDR3 sequence is CATSDRGDEHGTEAFF. CDR3 DNA sequence: TGTGCCACCAGTGATCGTGGGGACGAACATGGGACTGAAGCTTTCTTT. The rearrangement uses TRBV24-1 and TRBJ1-1; TRBD1 is a possible D gene (5 bases). Germline CDR1 KGHDR, CDR2 SFDVKD. With 3 bases removed from V and 5 bases from J, the gap between germline ends came to 18 bases. The CDR3 runs 16 residues.

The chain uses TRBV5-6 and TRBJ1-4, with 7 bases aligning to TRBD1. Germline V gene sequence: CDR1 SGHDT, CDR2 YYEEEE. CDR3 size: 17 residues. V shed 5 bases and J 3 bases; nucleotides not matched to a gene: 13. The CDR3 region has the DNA TGTGCCAGCAGTTCCACAGGGGATAGGAGGGCTAATGAAAAACTGTTTTTT. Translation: CASSSTGDRRANEKLFF.

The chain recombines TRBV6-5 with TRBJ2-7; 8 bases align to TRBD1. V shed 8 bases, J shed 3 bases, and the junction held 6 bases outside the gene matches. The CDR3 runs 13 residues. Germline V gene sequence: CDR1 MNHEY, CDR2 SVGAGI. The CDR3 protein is CASQGQENYEQYF. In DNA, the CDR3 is TGTGCCAGCCAGGGACAGGAGAACTACGAGCAGTACTTC.

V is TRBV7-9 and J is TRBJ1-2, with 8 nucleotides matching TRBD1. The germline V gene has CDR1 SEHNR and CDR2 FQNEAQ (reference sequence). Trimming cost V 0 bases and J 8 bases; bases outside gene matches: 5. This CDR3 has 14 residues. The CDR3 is CASSLASDREGYTF. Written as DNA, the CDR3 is TGTGCCAGCAGCTTAGCTTCGGACAGGGAAGGCTACACCTTC.

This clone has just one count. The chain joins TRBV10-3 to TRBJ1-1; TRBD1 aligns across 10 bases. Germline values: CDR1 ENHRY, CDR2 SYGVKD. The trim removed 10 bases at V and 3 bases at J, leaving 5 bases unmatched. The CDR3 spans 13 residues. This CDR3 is CATRQGADTEAFF. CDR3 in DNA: TGTGCCACCCGACAGGGGGCGGACACTGAAGCTTTCTTT.

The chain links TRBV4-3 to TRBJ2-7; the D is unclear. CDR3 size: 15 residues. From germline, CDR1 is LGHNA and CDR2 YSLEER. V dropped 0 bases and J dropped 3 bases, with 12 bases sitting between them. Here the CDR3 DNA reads TGCGCCAGCAGCCAAGATGTATTCAGGATCTACGAGCAGTACTTC. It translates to CASSQDVFRIYEQYF.

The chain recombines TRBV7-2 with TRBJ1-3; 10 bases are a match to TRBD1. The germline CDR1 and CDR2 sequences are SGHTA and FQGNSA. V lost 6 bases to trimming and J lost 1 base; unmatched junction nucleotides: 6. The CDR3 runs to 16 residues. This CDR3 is CASSLGQGSSGNTIYF. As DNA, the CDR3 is TGTGCCAGCAGTTTGGGACAGGGGAGTTCTGGAAACACCATATATTTT.

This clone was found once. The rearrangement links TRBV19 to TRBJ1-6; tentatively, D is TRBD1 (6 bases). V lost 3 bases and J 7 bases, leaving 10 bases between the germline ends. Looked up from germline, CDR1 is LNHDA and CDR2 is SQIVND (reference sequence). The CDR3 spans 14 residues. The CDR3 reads CASSMDSPNSPLHF. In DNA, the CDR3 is TGTGCCAGTAGTATGGACAGTCCAAATTCACCCCTCCACTTT.

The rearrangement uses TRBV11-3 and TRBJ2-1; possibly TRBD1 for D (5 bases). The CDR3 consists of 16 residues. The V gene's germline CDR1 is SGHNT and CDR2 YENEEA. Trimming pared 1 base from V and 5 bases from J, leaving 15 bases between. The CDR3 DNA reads TGTGCCAGCAGCTTAGGTATGGGTAGGGGTAACAATGAGCAGTTCTTC. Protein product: CASSLGMGRGNNEQFF.

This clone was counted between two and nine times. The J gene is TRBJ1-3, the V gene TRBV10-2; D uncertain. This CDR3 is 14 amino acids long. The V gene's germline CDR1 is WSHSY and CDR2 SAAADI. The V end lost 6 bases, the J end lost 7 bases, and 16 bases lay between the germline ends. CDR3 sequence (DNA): TGCGCCAGCAGCGACCCACAGAGGAAGAACACCATATATTTT. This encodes CASSDPQRKNTIYF.

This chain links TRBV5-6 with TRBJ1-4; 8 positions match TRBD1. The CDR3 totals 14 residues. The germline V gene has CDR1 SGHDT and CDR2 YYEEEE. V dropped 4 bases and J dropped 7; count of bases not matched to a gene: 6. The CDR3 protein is CASSPGQGAEKLFF. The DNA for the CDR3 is TGTGCCAGCAGCCCAGGACAGGGTGCTGAAAAACTGTTTTTT.

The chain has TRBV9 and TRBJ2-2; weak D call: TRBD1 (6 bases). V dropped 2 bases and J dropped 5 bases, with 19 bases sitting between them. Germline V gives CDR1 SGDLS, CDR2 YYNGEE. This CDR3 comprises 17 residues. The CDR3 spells CASSVSAGAFDTGELFF. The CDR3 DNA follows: TGTGCCAGCAGCGTCTCTGCAGGGGCGTTTGATACCGGGGAGCTGTTTTTT.